Sequencing of this T cell receptor (beta chain) was carried out in a study of blood T cell repertoires in COVID-19. In the authors' workflow: By means of reference gene primer amplification, nucleated cell counts were estimated. Some clones are missing from TCRdb's copy, which holds only in-frame ones; the method was immunoSEQ multiplex PCR. The V and J calls and clone size were taken over from that table, and D and trimming were inferred from the DNA. The sample lists over 250,000 clones, about 87% seen once, with under 5.5% in the top ten. V trimming: 3 bases; J trimming: 6 bases; junction bases outside the gene matches: 7. Germline V lookup: CDR1 DFQATT, CDR2 SNEGSKA (reference sequence). The CDR3 spans 15 residues.

The specimen sequenced was PBMCs or T cells enriched from blood (not recorded which). The J gene is TRBJ1-4, the V gene TRBV20-1, with 10 bases aligning to TRBD1. The source is a woman aged 25 to 39 who had recovered from COVID-19. The chain's CDR3 is CSASNPGQGHEKLFF. The CDR3 DNA reads TGCAGTGCTAGTAACCCGGGACAGGGGCATGAAAAACTGTTTTTT.